This TCR beta chain was recorded in a study of beta chain features in type 1 diabetes. Germline values: CDR1 MNHEY, CDR2 SVGAGI. The CDR3 is 14 amino acids. Trimming removed 4 bases from V and 6 bases from J; junction bases left unmatched: 7. The entirety of the isolated RNA underwent reverse transcription, so expressed TCRB transcripts were sequenced. The method was immunoSEQ multiplex PCR; TCRdb's version includes in-frame clones alone and lacks a portion of them. Of fewer than 300,000 clones in the sample, roughly a tenth were seen once. Whole-study findings and limits: Patients with Type 1 diabetes showed moderately but significantly shorter TCRB CDR3s in all four CD4+ subsets. A greater similarity of naive, central memory and Treg TCRB repertoires was seen among patients than among healthy donors.

As concerns this clone: The antigen is unknown.

The sample was naive CD4+ T cells from blood. The TCR comes from a man younger than 40 with type 1 diabetes. The rearrangement links TRBV6-5 to TRBJ1-1; the match to TRBD1 covers 8 bases. This CDR3 reads CASSSRQGIAEAFF. In DNA form, the CDR3 reads TGTGCCAGCAGTTCCCGACAGGGGATCGCTGAAGCTTTCTTT.